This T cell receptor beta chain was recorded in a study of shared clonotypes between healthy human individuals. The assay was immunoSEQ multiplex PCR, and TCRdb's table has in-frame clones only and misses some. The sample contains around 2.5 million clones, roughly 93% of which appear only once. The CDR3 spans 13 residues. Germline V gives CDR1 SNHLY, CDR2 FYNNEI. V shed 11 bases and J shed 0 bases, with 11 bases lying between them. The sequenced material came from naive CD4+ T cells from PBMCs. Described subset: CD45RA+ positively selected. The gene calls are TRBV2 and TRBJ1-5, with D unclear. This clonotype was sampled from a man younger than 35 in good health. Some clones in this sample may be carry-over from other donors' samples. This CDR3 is CAGNRDSNQPQHF. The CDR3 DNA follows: TGTGCCGGGAACAGAGATAGCAATCAGCCCCAGCATTTT. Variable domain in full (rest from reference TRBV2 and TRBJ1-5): EPEVTQTPSHQVTQMGQEVILRCVPISNHLYFYWYRQILGQKVEFLVSFYNNEISEKSEIFDDQFSVERPDGSNFTLKIRSTKLEDSAMYFCAGNRDSNQPQHFGDGTRLSIL.